The source of this T cell receptor beta chain is a study of T-cell reconstitution after alpha-beta-depleted transplantation in children. The study's findings and limits: Surviving recipient cells, namely T cells and thymic progenitors, were the source of high day-60 TCRbeta diversity in some patients. Several hundred expanded graft clones reportedly gave rise to the alpha-beta T cells present about two months after transplant. By one year post-transplant, T-cell counts and diversity largely arose from T cells that were newly produced.

This sample's TCRbeta library carried unique molecular identifier barcodes. TCRdb ran MiXCR on the PCR reads and lists one entry per CDR3 protein. The top ten clones hold less than 7% of a sample with some 200,000 distinct CDR3 sequences, approximately 6.3% of them seen once. This clonotype was seen a handful of times. Its target is not known. Germline-derived CDR1 and CDR2 are MNHEY and SVGEGT. J gave up 3 bases and V 5 bases, and 6 bases lay outside the gene matches. This CDR3 has 16 residues. The genes are TRBV6-2 or TRBV6-3 and TRBJ2-1; 11 bases are a match to TRBD2. This TCR was sampled from a boy aged 2 to 10 with acute lymphoblastic leukemia, due to receive a stem cell transplant. The specimen comprised PBMCs, sampled before TCRalphabeta/CD19-depleted stem cell transplant. Here the CDR3 reads CASSPLAGGIYNEQFF. In DNA form, the CDR3 reads TGTGCCAGCAGTCCTTTAGCGGGAGGGATCTACAATGAGCAGTTCTTC.